This T cell receptor (beta chain) is drawn from a study of blood T cell repertoires in COVID-19. Study overall: Sources were T cells, B-cell-depleted T cells, or PBMCs; the material itself was cDNA or gDNA.

Clones were sequenced by immunoSEQ multiplex PCR, and TCRdb holds only the in-frame ones, with some missing. The sample holds fewer than 30,000 clones, about 85% seen once. Germline V gene sequence: CDR1 DFQATT, CDR2 SNEGSKA (reference sequence). This CDR3 spans 11 amino acids. V lost 8 bases, J lost 9 bases, and 17 bases lay in between. The sequenced sample consisted of peripheral blood. The rearrangement links TRBV20-1 to TRBJ2-7; D gene unclear. The receptor's source is a woman aged 55-69 years with acute or convalescent COVID-19. The chain's CDR3 is CSPVSYERQYF. DNA for the CDR3: TGCAGTCCTGTTTCCTACGAGCGGCAGTACTTC.